Listed here are 10 T cell receptor beta chains from one sample, sequenced in a study of blood T cell repertoires in COVID-19. Profiling relied on immunoSEQ multiplex PCR, and the TCRdb table lists in-frame clones only, not all of them. The sample has 150,000 to 200,000 clones; 85% to 95% are singletons. The sequenced sample consisted of peripheral blood. The receptor set was obtained from a woman aged 60-75 years with COVID-19, enrolled during active disease.

The chain combines TRBV7-9 with TRBJ1-2; 7 nucleotides align to TRBD1. The CDR3 covers 14 residues. V shed 5 bases and J 3 bases; nucleotides not matched to a gene: 6. CDR1 and CDR2 (germline): SEHNR, FQNEAQ (reference sequence). The DNA for the CDR3 is TGTGCCAGCAGCGCAGGGGGTTGGGACTATGGCTACACCTTC. Its translation is CASSAGGWDYGYTF.

The V gene is TRBV10-3, the J gene TRBJ1-2; D uncertain. Germline V gives CDR1 ENHRY, CDR2 SYGVKD. The germline V and J ends were trimmed by 4 bases and 5 bases, with 11 bases remaining between them. There are 13 residues in the CDR3. DNA for the CDR3: TGTGCCATCAGTGGGGCAGTCGAATATGGCTACACCTTC. Translated, it gives CAISGAVEYGYTF.

V gene TRBV7-8 combines with J gene TRBJ1-2; 12 bases map to TRBD1. The CDR3 totals 17 residues. V was clipped by 2 bases and J by 7 bases; unmatched bases: 11. Germline V lookup: CDR1 SGHVS, CDR2 FQNEAQ. The CDR3 reads CASSLRVPGQGAFGYTF. The CDR3 nucleotides read TGTGCCAGCAGCTTACGAGTTCCGGGACAGGGGGCATTTGGCTACACCTTC.

This chain joins TRBV30 and TRBJ1-1; 10 bases are shared with TRBD1. In germline, CDR1 is GTSNPN, CDR2 SVGIG (reference sequence). This CDR3 is 14 amino acids long. Trimming removed 3 bases from V and 4 bases from J; junction bases left unmatched: 5. Here the CDR3 DNA reads TGTGCCTGGAGCCGGGGACAGGGGACCACTGAAGCTTTCTTT. Translating gives CAWSRGQGTTEAFF.

The chain combines TRBV5-4 with TRBJ2-3; TRBD2 matches 8 bases. The CDR3 runs to 15 residues. Germline CDR1 and CDR2: SGHNT and YYREEE (reference sequence). After removal of 3 bases from V and 1 base from J, the junction contained 4 bases not matched to a gene. The CDR3 loop is CASSSDGGGTDTQYF. The CDR3 region has the DNA TGTGCCAGCAGCTCCGACGGGGGGGGCACAGATACGCAGTATTTT.

The gene calls are TRBV4-3 and TRBJ2-3; a possible D gene is TRBD1 (6 bases). V lost 3 bases to trimming and J lost 4 bases, with 17 bases between them. The CDR3 is made up of 16 amino acids. CDR1 LGHNA and CDR2 YSLEER come from the germline V gene. CDR3 region: CASSQDRDTGADTQYF. CDR3 DNA: TGCGCCAGCAGCCAGGACCGGGACACTGGGGCAGATACGCAGTATTTT.

The rearrangement uses TRBV19 and TRBJ1-2, with TRBD1 matching 8 bases. The CDR3 consists of 12 residues. Germline loops: CDR1 LNHDA, CDR2 SQIVND (reference sequence). Trimming at V came to 11 bases and at J to 4 bases, leaving 6 bases not matched to a gene. The CDR3 loop reads CAVQGAGYGYTF. For the CDR3, the DNA is TGTGCCGTCCAGGGGGCGGGCTATGGCTACACCTTC.

The chain recombines TRBV11-2 with TRBJ2-5; TRBD2 agrees at 13 bases. The CDR3 is 17 residues long. The germline V gene has CDR1 SGHAT and CDR2 FQNNGV. Trimming took 3 bases from V and 0 from J; bases not matched to a gene: 4. The CDR3 sequence: CASSLRLAGGHQETQYF. The DNA of the CDR3 is TGTGCCAGCAGCTTGAGACTAGCGGGGGGACACCAAGAGACCCAGTACTTC.

This clone was observed a single time. This chain links TRBV27 with TRBJ2-3, with TRBD1 identical over 10 bases. Germline V gives CDR1 MNHEY, CDR2 SMNVEV (reference sequence). The CDR3 consists of 15 residues. V shed 5 bases, J shed 5 bases, and the junction held 7 bases outside the gene matches. This CDR3 reads CASSPPDRGIDTQYF. The CDR3 coding sequence is TGTGCCAGCAGTCCACCGGACAGGGGGATAGATACGCAGTATTTT.

In regard to this clone: Its ends do not fully match the called genes, so a read error is possible. The V and J genes are TRBV7-9 and TRBJ1-1, with TRBD1 as a possible D gene (6 bases). The CDR3 runs to 14 residues. From germline, CDR1 is SEHNR and CDR2 FQNEAQ (reference sequence). CDR3 DNA sequence: TGTGCCAGCAGCTTCCGGGACAAAGAACTGAAGCTAAGCTTT. Translating it yields CASSFRDKELKLSF.